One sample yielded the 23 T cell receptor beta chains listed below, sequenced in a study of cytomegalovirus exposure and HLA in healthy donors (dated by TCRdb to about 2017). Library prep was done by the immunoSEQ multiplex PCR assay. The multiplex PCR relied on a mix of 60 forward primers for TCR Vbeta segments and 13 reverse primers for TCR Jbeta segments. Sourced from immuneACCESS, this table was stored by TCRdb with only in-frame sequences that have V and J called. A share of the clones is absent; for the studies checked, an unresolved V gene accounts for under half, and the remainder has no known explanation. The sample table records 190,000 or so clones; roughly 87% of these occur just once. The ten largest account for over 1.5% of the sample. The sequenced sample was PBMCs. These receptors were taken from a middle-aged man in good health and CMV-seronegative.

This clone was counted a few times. The CDR3 is CASRSDRTNEKLFF. The CDR3 DNA follows: TGTGCCAGCAGGAGCGACAGAACTAATGAAAAACTGTTTTTT. The chain couples TRBV7-2 to TRBJ1-4, with D maybe TRBD1 (5 bases). CDR1 and CDR2 from the germline V gene are SGHTA and FQGNSA. The ends were cut back, 6 bases at V and 1 base at J, with 9 bases in the middle. The CDR3 covers 14 residues.

CDR3 nucleotides: TGTGCCAGCAGCTTAGCTCCGACTAGCGGGAGTTATGAGCAGTTCTTC. Its translation: CASSLAPTSGSYEQFF. The genes are TRBV7-2 and TRBJ2-1; TRBD2 aligns across 12 bases. Per germline, CDR1 SGHTA and CDR2 FQGNSA. The CDR3 is 16 amino acids. Trimming at V came to 0 bases and at J to 8 bases, leaving 5 bases not matched to a gene.

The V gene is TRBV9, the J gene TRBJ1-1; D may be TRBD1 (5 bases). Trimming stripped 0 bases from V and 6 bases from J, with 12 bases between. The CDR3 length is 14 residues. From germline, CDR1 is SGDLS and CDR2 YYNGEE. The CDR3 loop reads CASSVGGQRAEAFF. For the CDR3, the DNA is TGTGCCAGCAGCGTAGGGGGCCAACGCGCTGAAGCTTTCTTT.

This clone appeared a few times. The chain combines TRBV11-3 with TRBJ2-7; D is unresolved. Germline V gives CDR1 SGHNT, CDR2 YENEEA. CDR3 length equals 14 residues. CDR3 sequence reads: CAFFKQKAAYEQYF. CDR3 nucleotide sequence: TGTGCTTTTTTCAAGCAGAAGGCGGCATACGAGCAGTACTTC.

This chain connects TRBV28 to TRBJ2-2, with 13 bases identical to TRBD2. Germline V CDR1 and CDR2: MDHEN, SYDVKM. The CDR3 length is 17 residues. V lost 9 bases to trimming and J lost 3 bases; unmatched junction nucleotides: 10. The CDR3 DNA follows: TGTGCCAGTGAAGGACTAGCGGGAGTTCTCGACACCGGGGAGCTGTTTTTT. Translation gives CASEGLAGVLDTGELFF.

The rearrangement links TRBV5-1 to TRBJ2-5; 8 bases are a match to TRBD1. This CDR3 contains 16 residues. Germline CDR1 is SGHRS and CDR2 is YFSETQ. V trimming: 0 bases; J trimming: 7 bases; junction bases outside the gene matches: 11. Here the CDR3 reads CASSLGPQGQAGTQYF. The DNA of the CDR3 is TGCGCCAGCAGCTTGGGGCCCCAGGGACAGGCGGGGACCCAGTACTTC.

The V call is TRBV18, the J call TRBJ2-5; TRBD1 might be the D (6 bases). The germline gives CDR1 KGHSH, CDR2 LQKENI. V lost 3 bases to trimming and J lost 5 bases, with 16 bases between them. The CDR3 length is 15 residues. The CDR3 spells CASSPQDRRGETQYF. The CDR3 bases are TGTGCCAGCTCACCCCAGGACAGAAGAGGGGAGACCCAGTACTTC. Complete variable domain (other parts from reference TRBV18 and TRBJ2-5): NAGVMQNPRHLVRRRGQEARLRCSPMKGHSHVYWYRQLPEEGLKFMVYLQKENIIDESGMPKERFSAEFPKEGPSILRIQQVVRGDSAAYFCASSPQDRRGETQYFGPGTRLLVL.

The DNA of the CDR3 is TGTGCCACCTCCGGTTACAATGAGCAGTTCTTC. Translating it yields CATSGYNEQFF. This chain uses TRBV7-9 with TRBJ2-1; D unresolved. Germline V CDR1 and CDR2: SEHNR, FQNEAQ (reference sequence). CDR3 length: 11 residues. V gave up 10 bases and J gave up 4 bases, with 8 bases separating them.

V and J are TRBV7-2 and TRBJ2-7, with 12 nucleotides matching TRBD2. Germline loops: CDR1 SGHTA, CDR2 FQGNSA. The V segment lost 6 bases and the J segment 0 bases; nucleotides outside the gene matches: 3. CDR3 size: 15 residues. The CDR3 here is CASRGLAGSSYEQYF. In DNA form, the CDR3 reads TGTGCCAGCAGAGGACTAGCGGGGAGCTCCTACGAGCAGTACTTC. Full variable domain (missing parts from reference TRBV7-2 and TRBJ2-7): GAGVSQSPSNKVTEKGKDVELRCDPISGHTALYWYRQSLGQGLEFLIYFQGNSAPDKSGLPSDRFSAERTGGSVSTLTIQRTQQEDSAVYLCASRGLAGSSYEQYFGPGTRLTVT.

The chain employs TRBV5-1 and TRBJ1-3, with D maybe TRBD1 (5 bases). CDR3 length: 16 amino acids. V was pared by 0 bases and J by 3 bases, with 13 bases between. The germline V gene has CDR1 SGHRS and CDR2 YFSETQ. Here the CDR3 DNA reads TGCGCCAGCAGCTTGGCCGGCGGGGGATATGGAAACACCATATATTTT. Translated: CASSLAGGGYGNTIYF.

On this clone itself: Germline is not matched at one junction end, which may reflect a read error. The CDR3 is CSSSFGIAGSSNTEAFF. The CDR3 DNA sequence: TGTTCCAGCAGCTTTGGGATAGCGGGCAGTAGCAACACTGAAGCTTTCTTT. V and J are TRBV7-9 and TRBJ1-1; unclear D gene. The CDR3 totals 17 residues. Germline V gene lookup returns CDR1 SEHNR and CDR2 FQNEAQ (reference sequence). The whole variable domain, filled in from reference TRBV7-9 and TRBJ1-1, reads DTGVSQNPRHKITKRGQNVTFRCDPISEHNRLYWYRQTLGQGPEFLTYFQNEAQLEKSRLLSDRFSAERPKGSFSTLEIQRTEQGDSAMYLCSSSFGIAGSSNTEAFFGQGTRLTVV.

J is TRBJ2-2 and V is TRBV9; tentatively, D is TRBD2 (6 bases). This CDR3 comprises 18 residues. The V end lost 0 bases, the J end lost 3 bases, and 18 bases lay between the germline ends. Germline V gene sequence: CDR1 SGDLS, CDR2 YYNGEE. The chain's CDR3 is CASSVAPWRDGYTGELFF. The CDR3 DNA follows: TGTGCCAGCAGCGTAGCGCCGTGGCGGGACGGATACACCGGGGAGCTGTTTTTT.

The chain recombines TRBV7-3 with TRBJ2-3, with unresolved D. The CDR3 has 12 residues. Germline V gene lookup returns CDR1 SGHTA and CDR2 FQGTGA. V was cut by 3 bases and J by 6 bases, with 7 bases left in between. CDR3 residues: CASSFSYDTQYF. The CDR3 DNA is TGTGCCAGCAGCTTCTCCTATGATACGCAGTATTTT.

CDR3 nucleotide sequence: TGTGCCAGCAGCCAAGAAGTGACAGCATCCCAAGAGACCCAGTACTTC. Its protein product is CASSQEVTASQETQYF. This rearrangement joins TRBV14 to TRBJ2-5; maybe TRBD1 (5 bases). CDR1 SGHDN and CDR2 FVKESK come from the germline V gene. Trimming shortened V by 0 bases and J by 1 base, and 12 bases separated the two germline ends. The CDR3 length is 16 residues.

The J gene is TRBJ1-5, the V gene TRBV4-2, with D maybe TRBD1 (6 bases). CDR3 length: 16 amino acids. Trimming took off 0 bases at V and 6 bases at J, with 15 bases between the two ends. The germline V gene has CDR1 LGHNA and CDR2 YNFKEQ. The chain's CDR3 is CASSQDSGRGGQPQHF. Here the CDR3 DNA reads TGTGCCAGCAGCCAAGACTCGGGCAGGGGCGGTCAGCCCCAGCATTTT.

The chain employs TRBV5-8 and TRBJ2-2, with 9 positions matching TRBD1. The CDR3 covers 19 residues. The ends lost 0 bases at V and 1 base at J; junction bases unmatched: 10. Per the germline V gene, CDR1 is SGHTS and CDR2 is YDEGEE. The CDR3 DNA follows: TGTGCCAGCAGCTTGGTACAGGGGGCGCGTAGGAGGAACACCGGGGAGCTGTTTTTT. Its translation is CASSLVQGARRRNTGELFF.

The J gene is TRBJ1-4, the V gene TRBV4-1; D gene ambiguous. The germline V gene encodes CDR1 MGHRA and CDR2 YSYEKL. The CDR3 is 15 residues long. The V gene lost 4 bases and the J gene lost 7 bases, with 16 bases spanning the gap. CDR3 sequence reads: CASSPPRVEGEKLFF. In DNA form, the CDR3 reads TGCGCCAGCAGCCCTCCCCGGGTGGAAGGTGAAAAACTGTTTTTT.

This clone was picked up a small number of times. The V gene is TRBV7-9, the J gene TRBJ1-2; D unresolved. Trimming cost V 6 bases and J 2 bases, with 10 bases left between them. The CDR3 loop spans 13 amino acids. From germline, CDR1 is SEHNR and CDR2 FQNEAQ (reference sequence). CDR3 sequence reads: CASSPGWNYGYTF. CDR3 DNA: TGTGCCAGCAGTCCCGGTTGGAACTATGGCTACACCTTC.

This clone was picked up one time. CDR3 nucleotide sequence: TGTGCCAGCAGTCCCAGCGGGTTGGGGTTCACCGGGGAGCTGTTTTTT. Amino acid sequence: CASSPSGLGFTGELFF. This rearrangement joins TRBV7-9 to TRBJ2-2; D is perhaps TRBD2 (6 bases). The CDR3 runs 16 residues. The germline CDR1 and CDR2 sequences are SEHNR and FQNEAQ (reference sequence). Trimming left V 6 bases short and J 4 bases short, with 18 bases between.

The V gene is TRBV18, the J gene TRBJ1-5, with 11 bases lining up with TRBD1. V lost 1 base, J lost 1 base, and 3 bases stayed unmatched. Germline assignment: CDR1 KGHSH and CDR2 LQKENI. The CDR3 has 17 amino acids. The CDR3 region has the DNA TGTGCCAGCTCACCACGAGGACAGGGGGCGAGCAATCAGCCCCAGCATTTT. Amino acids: CASSPRGQGASNQPQHF.

This CDR3 reads CASSPDREYGYTF. In DNA, the CDR3 is TGTGCCAGCAGCCCGGACAGGGAGTATGGCTACACCTTC. The chain employs TRBV2 and TRBJ1-2; 8 bases agree with TRBD1. The CDR3 spans 13 residues. Trimming cost V 6 bases and J 5 bases; bases outside gene matches: 5. Germline V gene lookup returns CDR1 SNHLY and CDR2 FYNNEI.

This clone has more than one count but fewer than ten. The chain's CDR3 is CACIGDFTYEQYF. DNA for the CDR3: TGTGCCTGCATAGGGGATTTCACCTACGAGCAGTACTTC. V and J are TRBV6-6 and TRBJ2-7; possible D gene TRBD1, 5 bases. The CDR3 is 13 residues long. CDR1 MNHNY and CDR2 SVGAGI come from the germline V gene (reference sequence). V lost 11 bases, J lost 2 bases, and 16 bases lay in between.

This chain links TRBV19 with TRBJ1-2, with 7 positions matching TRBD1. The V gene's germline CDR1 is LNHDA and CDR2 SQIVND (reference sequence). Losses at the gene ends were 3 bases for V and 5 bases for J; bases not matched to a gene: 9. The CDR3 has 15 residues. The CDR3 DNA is TGTGCCAGTAGTATCCCGGGACAGTCCATTTATGGCTACACCTTC. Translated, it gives CASSIPGQSIYGYTF.